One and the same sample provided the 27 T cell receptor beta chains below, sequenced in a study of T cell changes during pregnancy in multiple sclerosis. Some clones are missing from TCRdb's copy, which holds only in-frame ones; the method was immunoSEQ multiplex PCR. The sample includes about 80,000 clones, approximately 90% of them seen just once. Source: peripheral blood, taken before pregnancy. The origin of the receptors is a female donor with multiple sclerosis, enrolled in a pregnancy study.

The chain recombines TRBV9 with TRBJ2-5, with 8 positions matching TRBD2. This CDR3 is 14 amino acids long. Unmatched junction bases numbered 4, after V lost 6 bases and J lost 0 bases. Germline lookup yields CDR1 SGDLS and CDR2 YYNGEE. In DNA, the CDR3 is TGTGCCAGCACCACTAGCGGTAACCAAGAGACCCAGTACTTC. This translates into CASTTSGNQETQYF.

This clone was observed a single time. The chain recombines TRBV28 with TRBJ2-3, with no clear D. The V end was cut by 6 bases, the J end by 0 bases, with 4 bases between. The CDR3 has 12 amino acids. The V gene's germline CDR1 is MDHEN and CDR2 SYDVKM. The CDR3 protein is CASSPSTDTQYF. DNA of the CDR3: TGTGCCAGCAGCCCGAGCACAGATACGCAGTATTTT.

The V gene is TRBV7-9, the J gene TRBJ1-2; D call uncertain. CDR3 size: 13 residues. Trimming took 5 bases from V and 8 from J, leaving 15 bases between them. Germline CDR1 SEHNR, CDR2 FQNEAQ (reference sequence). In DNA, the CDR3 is TGTGCCAGCAGCACGACATCGGTTCACGGCTACACCTTC. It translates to CASSTTSVHGYTF. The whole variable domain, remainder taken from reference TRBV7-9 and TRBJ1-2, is DTGVSQNPRHKITKRGQNVTFRCDPISEHNRLYWYRQTLGQGPEFLTYFQNEAQLEKSRLLSDRFSAERPKGSFSTLEIQRTEQGDSAMYLCASSTTSVHGYTFGSGTRLTVV.

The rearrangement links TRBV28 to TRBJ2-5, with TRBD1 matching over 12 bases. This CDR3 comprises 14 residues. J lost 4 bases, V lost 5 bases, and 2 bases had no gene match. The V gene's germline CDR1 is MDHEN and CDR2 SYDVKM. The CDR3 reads CASSGTGGIETQYF. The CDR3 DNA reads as TGTGCCAGCAGTGGGACAGGGGGCATAGAGACCCAGTACTTC.

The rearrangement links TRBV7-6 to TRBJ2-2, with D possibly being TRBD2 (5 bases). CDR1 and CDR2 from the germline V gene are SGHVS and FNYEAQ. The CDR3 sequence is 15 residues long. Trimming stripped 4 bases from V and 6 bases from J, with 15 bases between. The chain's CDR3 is CASSSLAGYAGELFF. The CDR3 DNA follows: TGTGCCAGCAGCTCCCTAGCTGGGTATGCCGGGGAGCTGTTTTTT.

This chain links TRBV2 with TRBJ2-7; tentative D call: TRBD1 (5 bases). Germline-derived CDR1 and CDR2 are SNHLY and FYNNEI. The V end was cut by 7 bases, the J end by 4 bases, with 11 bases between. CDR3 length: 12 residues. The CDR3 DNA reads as TGTGCCAGCACCGAGACAGATTACGAGCAGTACTTC. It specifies CASTETDYEQYF.

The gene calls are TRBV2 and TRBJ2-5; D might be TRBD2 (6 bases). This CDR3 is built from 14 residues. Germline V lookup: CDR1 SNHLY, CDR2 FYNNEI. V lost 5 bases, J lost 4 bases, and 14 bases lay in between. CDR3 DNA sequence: TGTGCCAGCAGTCCATCACGGGGAGGAGAGACCCAGTACTTC. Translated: CASSPSRGGETQYF.

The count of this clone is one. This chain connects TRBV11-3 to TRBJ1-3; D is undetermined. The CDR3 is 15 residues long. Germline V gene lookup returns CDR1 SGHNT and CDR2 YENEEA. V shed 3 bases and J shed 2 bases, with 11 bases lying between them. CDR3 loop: CASSLGPYPGNTIYF. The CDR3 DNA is TGTGCCAGCAGCTTGGGCCCCTACCCTGGAAACACCATATATTTT. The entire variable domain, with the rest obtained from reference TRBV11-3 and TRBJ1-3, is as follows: EAGVVQSPRYKIIEKKQPVAFWCNPISGHNTLYWYLQNLGQGPELLIRYENEEAVDDSQLPKDRFSAERLKGVDSTLKIQPAELGDSAVYLCASSLGPYPGNTIYFGEGSWLTVV.

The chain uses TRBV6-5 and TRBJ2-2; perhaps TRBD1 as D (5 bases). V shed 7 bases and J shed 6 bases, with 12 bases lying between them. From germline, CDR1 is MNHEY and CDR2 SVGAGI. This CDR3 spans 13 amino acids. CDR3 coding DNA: TGTGCCAGCACCAGGGTATCGGCCGGGGAGCTGTTTTTT. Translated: CASTRVSAGELFF.

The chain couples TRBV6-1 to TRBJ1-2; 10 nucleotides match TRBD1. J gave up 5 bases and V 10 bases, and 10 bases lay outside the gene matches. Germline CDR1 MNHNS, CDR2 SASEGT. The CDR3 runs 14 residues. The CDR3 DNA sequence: TGTGCCACCACTAGAGGACAGGGGGATTATGGCTACACCTTC. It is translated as CATTRGQGDYGYTF.

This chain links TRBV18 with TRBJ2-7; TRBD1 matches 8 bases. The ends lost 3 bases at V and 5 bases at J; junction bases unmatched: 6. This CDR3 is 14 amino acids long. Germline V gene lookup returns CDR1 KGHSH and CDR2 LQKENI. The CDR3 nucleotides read TGTGCCAGCTCACCCGGACAGGGAATTGACGAGCAGTACTTC. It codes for CASSPGQGIDEQYF.

The CDR3 DNA reads TGTGCCAGCAGCTTAAAACAGGGGCCCACTAATGAAAAACTGTTTTTT. As protein: CASSLKQGPTNEKLFF. This chain joins TRBV7-9 and TRBJ1-4; TRBD1 matches 7 bases. The CDR3 has 16 amino acids. J gave up 2 bases and V 2 bases, and 5 bases lay outside the gene matches. Germline lookup yields CDR1 SEHNR and CDR2 FQNEAQ (reference sequence).

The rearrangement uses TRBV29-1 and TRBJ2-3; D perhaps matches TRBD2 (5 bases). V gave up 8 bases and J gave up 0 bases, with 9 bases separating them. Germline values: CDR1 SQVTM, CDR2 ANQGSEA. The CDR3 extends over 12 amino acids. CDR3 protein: CSIRTSTDTQYF. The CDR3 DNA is TGCAGCATTCGGACTAGCACAGATACGCAGTATTTT.

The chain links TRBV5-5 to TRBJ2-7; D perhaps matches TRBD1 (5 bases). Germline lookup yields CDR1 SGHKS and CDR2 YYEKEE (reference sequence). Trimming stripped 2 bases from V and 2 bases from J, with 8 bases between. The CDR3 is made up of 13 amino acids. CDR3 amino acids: CASSFPGTYEQYF. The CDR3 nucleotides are TGTGCCAGCAGCTTTCCAGGGACCTACGAGCAGTACTTC.

CDR3 in DNA: TGTGCCAGCAGCTTAATCCAACAAGAGACCCAGTACTTC. Its protein is CASSLIQQETQYF. The chain joins TRBV7-2 to TRBJ2-5; no firm D call. The V gene's germline CDR1 is SGHTA and CDR2 FQGNSA. The CDR3 has 13 residues. The V gene lost 2 bases and the J gene lost 2 bases, with 6 bases spanning the gap.

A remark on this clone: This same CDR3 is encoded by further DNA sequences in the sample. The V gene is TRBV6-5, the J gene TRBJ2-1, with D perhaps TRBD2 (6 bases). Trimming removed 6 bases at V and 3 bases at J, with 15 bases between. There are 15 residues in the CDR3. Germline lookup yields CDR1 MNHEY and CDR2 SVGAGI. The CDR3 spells CASRPRGSNYNEQFF. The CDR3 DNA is TGTGCCAGCAGACCTCGGGGGTCCAACTACAATGAGCAGTTCTTC.

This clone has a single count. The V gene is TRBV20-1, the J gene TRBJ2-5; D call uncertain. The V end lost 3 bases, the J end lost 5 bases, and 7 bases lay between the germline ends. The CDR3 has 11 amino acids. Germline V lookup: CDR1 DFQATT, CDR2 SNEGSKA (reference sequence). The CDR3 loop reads CSASPEETQYF. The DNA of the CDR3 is TGCAGTGCTAGCCCGGAGGAGACCCAGTACTTC.

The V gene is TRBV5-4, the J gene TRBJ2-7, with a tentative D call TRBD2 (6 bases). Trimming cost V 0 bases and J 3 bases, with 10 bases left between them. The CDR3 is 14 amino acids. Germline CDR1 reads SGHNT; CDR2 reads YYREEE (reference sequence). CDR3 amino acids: CASSLEPGGYEQYF. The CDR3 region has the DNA TGTGCCAGCAGCTTGGAGCCCGGGGGCTACGAGCAGTACTTC.

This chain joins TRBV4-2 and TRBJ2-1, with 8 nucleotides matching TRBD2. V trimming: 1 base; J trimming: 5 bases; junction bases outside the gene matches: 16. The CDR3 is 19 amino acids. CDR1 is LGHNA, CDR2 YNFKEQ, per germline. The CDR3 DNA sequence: TGTGCCAGCAGCCAAGGTGGGGGGAGGGGTAGCGGGAATGACAATGAGCAGTTCTTC. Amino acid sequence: CASSQGGGRGSGNDNEQFF.

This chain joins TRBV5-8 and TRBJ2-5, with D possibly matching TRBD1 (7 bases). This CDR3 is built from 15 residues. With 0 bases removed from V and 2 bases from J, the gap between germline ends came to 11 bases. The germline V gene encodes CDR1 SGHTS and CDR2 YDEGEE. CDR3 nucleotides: TGTGCCAGCAGCTTGGGACAGGGAGGACAAGAGACCCAGTACTTC. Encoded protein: CASSLGQGGQETQYF.

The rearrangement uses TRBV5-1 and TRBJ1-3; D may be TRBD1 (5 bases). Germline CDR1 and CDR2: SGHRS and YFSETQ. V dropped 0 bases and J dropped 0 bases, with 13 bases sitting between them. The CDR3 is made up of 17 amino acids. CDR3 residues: CASSLAWGLDSGNTIYF. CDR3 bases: TGCGCCAGCAGCTTGGCCTGGGGCCTAGACTCTGGAAACACCATATATTTT.

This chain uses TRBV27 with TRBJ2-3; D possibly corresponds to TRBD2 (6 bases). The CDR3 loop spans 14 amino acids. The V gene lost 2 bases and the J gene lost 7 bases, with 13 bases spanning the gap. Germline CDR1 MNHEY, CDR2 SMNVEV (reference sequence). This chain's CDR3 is CASSLSLASNTQYF. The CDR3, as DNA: TGTGCCAGCAGTTTAAGTCTAGCGTCAAATACGCAGTATTTT.

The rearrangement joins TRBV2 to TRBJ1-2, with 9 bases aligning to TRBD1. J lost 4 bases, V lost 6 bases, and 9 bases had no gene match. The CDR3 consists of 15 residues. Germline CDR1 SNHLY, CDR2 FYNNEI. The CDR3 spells CASRGDRAAGYGYTF. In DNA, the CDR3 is TGTGCCAGCAGGGGGGACAGGGCCGCAGGCTATGGCTACACCTTC.

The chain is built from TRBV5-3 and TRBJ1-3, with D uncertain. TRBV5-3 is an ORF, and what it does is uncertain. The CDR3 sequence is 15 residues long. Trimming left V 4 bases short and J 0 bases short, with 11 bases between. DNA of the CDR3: TGTGCCAGAAGCGAGGGCCCGAGCTCTGGAAACACCATATATTTT. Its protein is CARSEGPSSGNTIYF.

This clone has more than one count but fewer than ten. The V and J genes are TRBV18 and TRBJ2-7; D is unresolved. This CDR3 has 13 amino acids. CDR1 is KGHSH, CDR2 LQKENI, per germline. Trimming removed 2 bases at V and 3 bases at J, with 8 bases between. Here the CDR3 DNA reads TGTGCCAGCTCACCAACATCCCGCTACGAGCAGTACTTC. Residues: CASSPTSRYEQYF.

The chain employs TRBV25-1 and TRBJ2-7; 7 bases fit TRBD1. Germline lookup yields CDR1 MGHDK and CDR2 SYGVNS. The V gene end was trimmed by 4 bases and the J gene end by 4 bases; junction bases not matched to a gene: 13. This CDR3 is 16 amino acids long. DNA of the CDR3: TGTGCCAGCAGTGGTAAGTTAGGAACAGGGGAGTACGAGCAGTACTTC. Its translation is CASSGKLGTGEYEQYF.

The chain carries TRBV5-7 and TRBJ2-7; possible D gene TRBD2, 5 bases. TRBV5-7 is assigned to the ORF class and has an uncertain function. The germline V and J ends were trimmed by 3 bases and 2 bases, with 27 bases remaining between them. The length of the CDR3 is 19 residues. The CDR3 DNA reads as TGTGCCAGCAGCTCGCGTTGTCGGAGGCCCGATTATCCTACCTACGAGCAGTACTTC. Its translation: CASSSRCRRPDYPTYEQYF.